The rows below give T cell receptor beta chains drawn from one sample of a study of T cells in Graves' hyperthyroidism and ophthalmopathy. MiXCR, run by TCRdb on the multiplex PCR reads, gives a single entry per CDR3 protein. The profile covers 550,000 to 800,000 distinct CDR3 sequences, with 15% to 20% appearing a single time and over 7.5% taken by the ten largest. Sequenced: blood. These receptors were collected from a man younger than 30 with Graves' hyperthyroidism. Both conserved end residues are part of each CDR3. A D gene is named only where the DNA matches it firmly. Expanded clones are given a class, and other clones once, few, many or no size at all.

D: NA
J: TRBJ2-7
V: TRBV7-6
size: many
DNA: TGTGCCAGCAGCTTAGGGACAGCCAACTACGAGCAGTACTTC
CDR3: CASSLGTANYEQYF

D: TRBD1
J: TRBJ2-7
V: TRBV28
size: many
DNA: TGTGCCACCTGGACAGGGGGTTCCTACGAGCAGTACTTC
CDR3: CATWTGGSYEQYF

D: NA
J: TRBJ2-3
V: TRBV2
size: many
DNA: TGTGCCAGCAGTGGCGGGACTGCCGCAGGAGATACGCAGTATTTT
CDR3: CASSGGTAAGDTQYF

D: NA
J: TRBJ2-7
V: TRBV4-3
size: few
DNA: TGCGCCAGCAGCCAAGACTCCGGACTACTCTACGAGCAGTACTTC
CDR3: CASSQDSGLLYEQYF

D: NA
J: TRBJ2-1
V: TRBV15
size: NA
DNA: TGTGCCACCAGCAGACCCCCAGGTAGCCATGAGCAGTTCTTC
CDR3: CATSRPPGSHEQFF

D: NA
J: TRBJ1-5
V: TRBV2
size: many
DNA: TGTGCCAGTGGGGCAGGGGCGGAGGCCCAGCATTTT
CDR3: CASGAGAEAQHF

D: TRBD1
J: TRBJ2-7
V: TRBV7-2
size: many
DNA: TGTGCCAGCAGCTTAGGGACAGGACCCTTCTCCTACGAGCAGTACTTC
CDR3: CASSLGTGPFSYEQYF

D: NA
J: TRBJ2-5
V: TRBV27
size: NA
DNA: TGTGCCAGCAGCCGCGCCCCAAATTTCCAAGAGACCCAGTACTTC
CDR3: CASSRAPNFQETQYF

D: NA
J: TRBJ1-1
V: TRBV19
size: NA
DNA: TGTGCCAGTACCAAAGTGGAGGGGAGTGAAGCTTTCTTT
CDR3: CASTKVEGSEAFF

D: TRBD1
J: TRBJ2-1
V: TRBV20-1
size: many
DNA: TGCAGTGTCAGGGACAGGGGGAAGGGGGAGCAGTTCTTC
CDR3: CSVRDRGKGEQFF

D: TRBD1
J: TRBJ1-2
V: TRBV11-3
size: few
DNA: TGTGCCAGCAGCATTGGGACAGCCCAGGGCTATGGCTACACCTTC
CDR3: CASSIGTAQGYGYTF

D: NA
J: TRBJ2-7
V: TRBV7-8
size: many
DNA: TGTGCCAGCAGCCTCCGGGACACCCCTTTCGGGCAGTACTTC
CDR3: CASSLRDTPFGQYF

D: NA
J: TRBJ2-3
V: TRBV25-1
size: many
DNA: TGTGCCAGCAGGGGCGGTTCTAGCACAGATACGCAGTATTTT
CDR3: CASRGGSSTDTQYF

D: NA
J: TRBJ1-2
V: TRBV6-1
size: many
DNA: TGTGCCAGCAGTTCTAGGGGACGGGCTAACTATGGCTACACCTTC
CDR3: CASSSRGRANYGYTF

D: TRBD2
J: TRBJ2-5
V: TRBV11-2
size: few
DNA: TGTGCCAGCAGCTTAGGACAACTAGCGGGAGGGCGGGTTCAAGAGACCCAGTACTTC
CDR3: CASSLGQLAGGRVQETQYF

D: TRBD2
J: TRBJ2-7
V: TRBV25-1
size: NA
DNA: TGTGCCAGCAGTGACGTGACGGGACTAGCGGGCGAGCAGTACTTC
CDR3: CASSDVTGLAGEQYF

D: NA
J: TRBJ1-2
V: TRBV29-1
size: NA
DNA: TGCAGCGTTGAAGATGAGGGGAACTATGGCTACACCTTC
CDR3: CSVEDEGNYGYTF

D: NA
J: TRBJ2-1
V: TRBV28
size: many
DNA: TGTGCCAGCAGTTGGAGCGACAAGGAGCAGGATGAGCAGTTCTTC
CDR3: CASSWSDKEQDEQFF

D: NA
J: TRBJ2-3
V: TRBV7-8
size: many
DNA: TGTGCCAGCAGCTTAGAGGCAGGGGCGCTGGATACGCAGTATTTT
CDR3: CASSLEAGALDTQYF

D: NA
J: TRBJ1-4
V: TRBV14
size: once
DNA: TGTGCCAGCAGCCAACTAGGGTGGGGTGAAAAACTGTTTTTT
CDR3: CASSQLGWGEKLFF

D: NA
J: TRBJ2-7
V: TRBV5-1
size: NA
DNA: TGCGCCAGCAGTGCCCAGTCCCCAAACTACGAGCAGTACTTC
CDR3: CASSAQSPNYEQYF

D: NA
J: TRBJ1-4
V: TRBV7-9
size: NA
DNA: TGTGCCAGCGGGCGGGGGGGCCAAGAAAAACTGTTTTTT
CDR3: CASGRGGQEKLFF

D: NA
J: TRBJ2-3
V: TRBV20-1
size: many
DNA: TGCAGTGCCCTGAGCGGCCCTAGCACAGATACGCAGTATTTT
CDR3: CSALSGPSTDTQYF

D: NA
J: TRBJ2-1
V: TRBV9
size: many
DNA: TGTGCCAGCAGCGTATCGGCTAGCCTAACCAATGAGCAGTTCTTC
CDR3: CASSVSASLTNEQFF

D: NA
J: TRBJ1-1
V: TRBV14
size: few
DNA: TGTGCCAGCAGCCAGTTCGGGGCAAAGGGCTCCGACACTGAAGCTTTCTTT
CDR3: CASSQFGAKGSDTEAFF